Below, 5 T cell receptor beta chains from the same sample are listed, as sequenced in a study of patients and donors after allogeneic stem cell transplantation. One entry per CDR3 protein results from TCRdb running MiXCR on the RT-PCR reads. The sample shows approximately 170,000 distinct CDR3 sequences, about 24% of them seen only once. The sample comprised blood, either unsorted or a sorted T cell fraction (not recorded which). These receptors came from a human donor who was either an allogeneic HSCT recipient or a stem cell or donor lymphocyte infusion donor (not recorded which). It is not recorded whose cells these are; they may come from a transplant donor.

The chain couples TRBV7-9 to TRBJ2-1, with 8 bases lining up with TRBD1. The CDR3 contains 16 residues. The V gene end was trimmed by 5 bases and the J gene end by 6 bases; junction bases not matched to a gene: 12. Germline loops: CDR1 SEHNR, CDR2 FQNEAQ (reference sequence). In DNA form, the CDR3 reads TGTGCCAGCAGCCGTCCGGACAGGGCGTTAATCAATGAGCAGTTCTTC. It yields the protein CASSRPDRALINEQFF. Using reference TRBV7-9 and TRBJ2-1 for the parts outside the CDR3, the full variable domain is DTGVSQNPRHKITKRGQNVTFRCDPISEHNRLYWYRQTLGQGPEFLTYFQNEAQLEKSRLLSDRFSAERPKGSFSTLEIQRTEQGDSAMYLCASSRPDRALINEQFFGPGTRLTVL.

Only a few counts were recorded for this clonotype. The chain joins TRBV7-6 to TRBJ1-3; D gene unclear. Trimming took 1 base from V and 0 from J, leaving 7 bases between them. The CDR3 is 15 amino acids. Germline V gene sequence: CDR1 SGHVS, CDR2 FNYEAQ. The CDR3 coding sequence is TGTGCCAGCAGCTTAGGGCGGAGCTCTGGAAACACCATATATTTT. Residues: CASSLGRSSGNTIYF.

Only a few counts were recorded for this clonotype. This rearrangement joins TRBV3-1 to TRBJ2-7, with D uncertain. V was trimmed by 4 bases and J by 3 bases, leaving 13 bases between them. The CDR3 runs 14 residues. Germline V gene sequence: CDR1 LGHDT, CDR2 YNNKEL (reference sequence). CDR3 protein: CASSPGPYGYEQYF. The CDR3 region has the DNA TGTGCCAGCAGCCCGGGCCCTTATGGCTACGAGCAGTACTTC.

CDR3 residues: CAISGLAGNNEQFF. The CDR3 region has the DNA TGTGCCATCAGTGGCCTAGCGGGTAACAATGAGCAGTTCTTC. This sequence joins TRBV10-3 and TRBJ2-1; 8 positions agree with TRBD2. Trimming took 4 bases from V and 5 from J; bases not matched to a gene: 4. The CDR3 runs 14 residues. Germline V gene lookup returns CDR1 ENHRY and CDR2 SYGVKD.

This clonotype has a handful of counts. This chain joins TRBV5-1 and TRBJ2-5; no firm D call. Deletions cut 1 base from V and 1 base from J, with 11 bases between. This CDR3 is built from 15 residues. CDR1 and CDR2 (germline): SGHRS, YFSETQ. The CDR3 DNA follows: TGCGCCAGCAGCTTGCACGGGTCAGTCCAAGAGACCCAGTACTTC. It yields the protein CASSLHGSVQETQYF.